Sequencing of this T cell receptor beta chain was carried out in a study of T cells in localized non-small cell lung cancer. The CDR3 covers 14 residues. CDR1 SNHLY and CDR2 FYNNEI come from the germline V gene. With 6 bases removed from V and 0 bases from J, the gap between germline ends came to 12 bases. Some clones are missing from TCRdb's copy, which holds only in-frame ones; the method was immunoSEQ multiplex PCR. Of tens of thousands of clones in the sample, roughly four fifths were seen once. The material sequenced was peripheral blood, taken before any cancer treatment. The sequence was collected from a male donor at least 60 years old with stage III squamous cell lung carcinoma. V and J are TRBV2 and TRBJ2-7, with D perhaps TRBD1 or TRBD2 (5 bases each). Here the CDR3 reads CASRLGTSSYEQYF. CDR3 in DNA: TGTGCCAGCAGGCTTGGGACGTCCTCCTACGAGCAGTACTTC.